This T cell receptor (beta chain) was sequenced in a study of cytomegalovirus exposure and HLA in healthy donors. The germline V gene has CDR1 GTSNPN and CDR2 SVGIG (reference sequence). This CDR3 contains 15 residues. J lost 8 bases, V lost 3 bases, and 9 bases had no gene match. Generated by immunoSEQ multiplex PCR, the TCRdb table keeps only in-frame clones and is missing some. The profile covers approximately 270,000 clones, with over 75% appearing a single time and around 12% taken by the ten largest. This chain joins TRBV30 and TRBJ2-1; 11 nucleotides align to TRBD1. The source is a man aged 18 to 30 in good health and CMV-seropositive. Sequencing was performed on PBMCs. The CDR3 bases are TGTGCCTGGAGCTACGGACAGGGGGCTTGGGATGAGCAGTTCTTC. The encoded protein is CAWSYGQGAWDEQFF.